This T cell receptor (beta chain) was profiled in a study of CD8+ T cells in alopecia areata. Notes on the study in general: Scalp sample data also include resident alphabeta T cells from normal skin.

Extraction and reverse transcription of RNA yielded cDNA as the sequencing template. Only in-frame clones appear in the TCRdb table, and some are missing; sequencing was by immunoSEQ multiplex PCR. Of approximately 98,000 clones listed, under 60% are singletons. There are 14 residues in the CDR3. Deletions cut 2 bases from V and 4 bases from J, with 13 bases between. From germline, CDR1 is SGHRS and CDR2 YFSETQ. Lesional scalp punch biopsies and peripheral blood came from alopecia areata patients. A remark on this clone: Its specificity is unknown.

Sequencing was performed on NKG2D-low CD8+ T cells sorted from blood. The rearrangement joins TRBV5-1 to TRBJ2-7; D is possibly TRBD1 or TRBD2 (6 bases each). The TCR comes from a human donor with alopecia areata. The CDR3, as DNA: TGCGCCAGCAGCTTTGGCACAGGGACTTACGAGCAGTACTTC. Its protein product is CASSFGTGTYEQYF.